This T cell receptor (beta chain) is drawn from a study of T-cell reconstitution after alpha-beta-depleted transplantation in children. Deletions cut 5 bases from V and 5 bases from J, with 15 bases between. This CDR3 region has 15 residues. Preparation of the TCRbeta library used unique molecular identifiers. Each CDR3 protein gets one entry after TCRdb re-called the PCR reads with MiXCR. This sample has roughly 220,000 distinct CDR3 sequences, with 9.7% found just once. This clonotype came up many times. This receptor was identified in a human donor who donated a stem cell graft to a child with SCID. This chain uses TRBV12-3 or TRBV12-4 with TRBJ2-2, with a possible D match to TRBD1 (5 bases). Sequences were derived from PBMCs from the stem cell graft donor, sampled from the stem cell graft. The chain's CDR3 is CASSKTRTPTGELFF. CDR3 sequence (DNA): TGTGCCAGCAGTAAAACTCGGACACCAACCGGGGAGCTGTTTTTT.